Here is one T cell receptor (beta chain) with its context. This sample stems from a study of shared clonotypes between healthy human individuals. Germline V gene sequence: CDR1 SGHRS, CDR2 YFSETQ. CDR3 length: 14 amino acids. Between the trimmed V and J ends, which lost 4 bases and 1 base, there was a span of 11 bases. TCRdb keeps only in-frame clones here, not all; method: immunoSEQ multiplex PCR. The sample lists approximately 500,000 clones, roughly 80% occurring once. The origin of this receptor is a woman aged 40 to 50 in good health. Some clones in this sample may be carry-over from other donors' samples. The chain is built from TRBV5-1 and TRBJ1-1; D remains ambiguous. The material sequenced was PBMCs. CDR3 residues: CASSPTGRNTEAFF. The CDR3 coding sequence is TGCGCCAGCAGCCCCACCGGGAGGAACACTGAAGCTTTCTTT.